This paragraph reports one TCR beta chain. Antigen specificity is unknown. Extracted total RNA amounted to at least 5.5 micrograms for each sample. Through a sample-barcoded 5' primer and a J-beta primer mix, a second PCR was run for roughly 7 to 11 cycles. MiXCR, applied by TCRdb to the 5' RACE reads, yields one record per CDR3 protein. The sample lists 750,000 or so distinct CDR3 sequences; around 25% were seen once. This sample was taken from a study of blood T cells in healthy people across ages. The study, taken as a whole, reports: Estimated diversity that came from one million T cells was considered an underestimate.

A further study also used this sample, focusing on T cells of mothers and their children.

The TCR originated in a boy between 10 and 17 years old in good health. Sample: blood.

The CDR3, as DNA: TGTGCCAGCTCACCTTGGACAGGGGAGGGCTACACCTTC. The encoded protein is CASSPWTGEGYTF. This chain connects TRBV18 to TRBJ1-2; 9 bases fit TRBD1. With 3 bases clipped from V and 8 bases from J, the junction kept 4 bases outside the gene matches. The length of the CDR3 is 13 residues. Germline assignment: CDR1 KGHSH and CDR2 LQKENI.